The source of this TCR beta chain is a study of shared clonotypes between healthy human individuals (dated by TCRdb to the early 2020s). In the study overall: A couple of women and a few men aged 18 to 49 years were included in the cohort. The study deeply sequenced blood TCR repertoires of five healthy adults to estimate repertoire size and the extent of clonotype sharing between individuals. Each donor's leukapheresis produced roughly between roughly 0.9 and 9 billion PBMCs. To increase sequencing depth and limit assay-specific biases, TCR repertoire library preparation and sequencing were carried out by different laboratories using diverse techniques. For each donor, CD4 naive and CD4 memory were each run on three plates, CD8 naive on two plates, and CD8 memory on one plate. Study-level results and caveats: Sharing across a handful of donors was observed for approximately 4.6% of naive CD4, 3% to 3.5% of naive CD8, 2% to 2.5% of memory CD4, and less than 0.45% of memory CD8 clonotypes. Even with the large sequencing depth, rarefaction of the sorted-subset datasets indicated that sequencing was incomplete. Sampling was limited to blood, and TCR repertoires in tissue likely differ from TCR repertoires in blood. Based on pairwise subsampling, the degree of clonotype sharing among donors was expected to be affected by sequencing depth. Because the study included only a small number of donors, the genetic and exposure-history diversity represented was limited. Naive subsets generally had larger estimated clonotype richness than memory subsets. Higher generation probabilities were observed for clonotypes shared by all four sorted-subset donors than for non-shared clonotypes.

The donors were healthy, HIV-negative adults with no recently reported acute infections or vaccinations. Only Caucasian adults living in Nashville, Tennessee, USA were represented among the donors. Magnetic negative selection was used to enrich CD4+ T cells, after which naive cells were positively selected on CD45RA and the negative fraction became the memory subset. Blood was collected by leukapheresis, and PBMCs were isolated by Ficoll-Histopaque density gradient centrifugation and then cryopreserved in liquid nitrogen vapor phase. Purity and quantity of every magnetically sorted T cell population were checked by analytical flow cytometry. Genomic DNA was isolated from every sorted fraction and measured by UV absorbance on a Nanodrop 2000c. TCR CDR3 regions were amplified from genomic DNA by multiplex PCR using the deep immunoSEQ assay. Extracted genomic DNA from each cell subset was distributed evenly across all wells of several immunoSEQ 96-well plates, and each plate was treated as a replicate. Each replicate PCR for sorted subsets received approximately 220 ng genomic DNA, equal to roughly 30,000 T cell genomes. Purified libraries were measured with a Qubit 3.0 fluorometer, size-checked on a Bioanalyzer 2100, and measured again with the KAPA Library Quantification kit. Every immunoSEQ 96-well plate was sequenced on a separate single-read 150-cycle Illumina NextSeq 550 flow cell. The original methods were these. Because the immunoSEQ output held only junctional sequences and lacked quality scores, the filtering could not match the filtering applied to full-length reads. Sequences were annotated with PyIR, a Python wrapper for IgBLAST v1.9, and V/J genes and CDR3 were assigned using IMGT germline references. Reads were removed for weak V/J assignments (E-value above 1e-6), missing CDR3, stop codons, out-of-frame junctions, or ambiguous translated residues. V3J clonotypes were defined as sequences sharing an identical inferred V gene, J gene, and CDR3 amino acid sequence. Percentage overlap between repertoires was calculated by dividing the number of shared unique clonotypes by the size of the smaller repertoire. RTK rarefaction, the Chao1 estimator, and Recon v2.1 estimates of unobserved clonotypes were used to assess repertoire richness. Generation probabilities were computed with OLGA for all TCRbeta clonotypes obtained by the gDNA method from several donors. TCRdb mirrors the immuneACCESS table, restricted to in-frame sequences. Some clones are absent from its copies; in checked studies, under half trace to an unresolved V gene, and the reason for the others is unknown. V and J calls and clone size are copied from that table; D and trimming were computed from the DNA. This sample lists some 2 million clones; 95% were detected once. The ten largest account for about 0.13% of the sample.

This clone has only a few counts. The antigen this receptor binds is unknown. No much larger clone is present one base from it, and per-base qualities are unavailable. From the cysteine up to the phenylalanine, the CDR3 has a length of 13 residues. Only the CDR3 DNA stays, 39 bases, in frame from base 1. Trimming accounts for 7 bases at V and 7 bases at J, while the number of junction bases matched to no gene is 4. CDR1 LNHDA and CDR2 SQIVND are derived from the germline V gene (reference sequence). The sample consisted of naive CD4+ T cells sorted from blood. Reading the label with the study, this specimen's cell subset or site is: CD45RA+ positively selected. The source of this sequence is a man aged 18 to 29 in good health. The chain was built from TRBV19 and TRBJ1-6, with TRBD1 identical over 7 junction bases. The CDR3 protein: CASTDRRNSPLHF. The DNA reads as follows: TGTGCCAGTACGGACAGGAGAAATTCACCCCTCCACTTT.